This T cell receptor (beta chain) was sequenced for a study of blood T cells in healthy people across ages. The authors ran a second PCR of 7 to 11 cycles using a sample-barcoded 5' primer and a J-beta primer mix. TCRdb ran MiXCR on the 5' RACE reads and lists one entry per CDR3 protein. The data show more than 900,000 distinct CDR3 sequences, about 27% seen once. This clonotype was observed a handful of times. The J segment lost 0 bases and the V segment lost 6 bases, leaving 9 bases of the junction unmatched. Germline loops: CDR1 DFQATT, CDR2 SNEGSKA (reference sequence). The CDR3 is made up of 15 amino acids. The same sample was also studied in work on T cells of mothers and their children.

What was sequenced was blood. The chain joins TRBV20-1 to TRBJ2-7; 9 bases agree with TRBD1. The clonotype originates from a woman aged 40 to 50 in good health. The CDR3 DNA reads TGCAGTGCCAGACGTAGGGACAGGGCCTCCTACGAGCAGTACTTC. It translates to CSARRRDRASYEQYF.